Below are 26 T cell receptor beta chains sequenced from a single sample in a study of T-cell reconstitution after alpha-beta-depleted transplantation in children. Unique molecular identifiers tagged the TCRbeta library. TCRdb reanalysed the PCR reads using MiXCR and keeps one entry per CDR3 protein. The sample has a few hundred thousand distinct CDR3 sequences, roughly 16% seen once. The sequences come from PBMCs, mostly from graft donor cells, collected 360 days after TCRalphabeta/CD19-depleted stem cell transplant. Source of these receptors: a boy in the first two years of life who had a stem cell transplant for Wiskott-Aldrich syndrome, so the T cells may come from the graft donor.

This clonotype has only a few counts. V is TRBV10-1 and J is TRBJ2-3; 10 bases align to TRBD1. Germline V gene sequence: CDR1 WNHNN, CDR2 SYGVQD (reference sequence). The ends lost 8 bases at V and 0 bases at J; junction bases unmatched: 11. This CDR3 is built from 17 residues. CDR3 loop: CASPRDRGRSSTDTQYF. CDR3 nucleotide sequence: TGCGCCAGCCCCCGGGACAGGGGAAGGTCTAGCACAGATACGCAGTATTTT.

This clonotype has only a few counts. The chain combines TRBV5-1 with TRBJ2-2, with D tentatively TRBD1 (5 bases). The germline V gene encodes CDR1 SGHRS and CDR2 YFSETQ. V lost 0 bases, J lost 4 bases, and 7 bases lay in between. This CDR3 contains 14 residues. CDR3 protein: CASSLARATGELFF. The CDR3 DNA reads as TGCGCCAGCAGCTTGGCCAGGGCCACCGGGGAGCTGTTTTTT.

Only a few counts were recorded for this clonotype. The gene calls are TRBV7-2 and TRBJ2-4; a possible D gene is TRBD1 (7 bases). V was pared by 3 bases and J by 1 base, with 16 bases between. The CDR3 runs 17 residues. The germline V gene has CDR1 SGHTA and CDR2 FQGNSA. The CDR3 protein is CASSFFSRGAAKNIQYF. CDR3 coding DNA: TGTGCCAGCAGCTTCTTCAGCAGGGGGGCGGCCAAAAACATTCAGTACTTC.

This clonotype appeared a few times. The chain recombines TRBV7-9 with TRBJ2-3; 10 bases line up with TRBD1. CDR1 and CDR2 (germline): SEHNR, FQNEAQ (reference sequence). The V and J ends lost 5 bases and 2 bases, in that order; junction bases with no gene match: 7. The CDR3 is made up of 16 amino acids. The CDR3: CASSAGTGANTDTQYF. The CDR3 DNA sequence: TGTGCCAGCAGCGCCGGGACAGGGGCTAACACAGATACGCAGTATTTT.

The table lists this clonotype with a few counts. The rearrangement joins TRBV12-3 or TRBV12-4 to TRBJ2-2; possible D gene TRBD1, 5 bases. Trimming shortened V by 3 bases and J by 5 bases, and 22 bases separated the two germline ends. CDR3 length: 18 residues. The CDR3 is CASSLVVGVYGRTGELFF. CDR3 DNA: TGTGCCAGCAGTTTGGTCGTAGGGGTATACGGGCGGACCGGGGAGCTGTTTTTT.

The chain couples TRBV3-1 to TRBJ2-1; the match to TRBD1 covers 9 bases. There are 15 residues in the CDR3. V trimming: 2 bases; J trimming: 6 bases; junction bases outside the gene matches: 5. The V gene's germline CDR1 is LGHDT and CDR2 YNNKEL (reference sequence). The CDR3 DNA sequence: TGTGCCAGCAGCCAAAGACAGGGGGTTAGCAATGAGCAGTTCTTC. It specifies CASSQRQGVSNEQFF.

This clonotype was counted at least ten times. The chain links TRBV5-1 to TRBJ2-1, with D tentatively TRBD1 or TRBD2 (5 bases each). From germline, CDR1 is SGHRS and CDR2 YFSETQ. The V and J ends lost 4 bases and 4 bases respectively, with 18 bases between them. This CDR3 is 16 amino acids long. The CDR3 here is CASSLVRGKGYNEQFF. CDR3 nucleotide sequence: TGCGCCAGCAGCCTTGTGAGAGGGAAGGGGTACAATGAGCAGTTCTTC.

Regarding this clonotype: This may be a read error: a much more frequent sequence differs by one nucleotide. The CDR3 protein is CSVRAPSYEQYF. Here the CDR3 DNA reads TGCAGCGTTAGGGCTCCTTCCTACGAGCAGTACTTC. The chain combines TRBV29-1 with TRBJ2-7, with D uncertain. V lost 5 bases and J lost 1, with 9 bases in between. Germline V gives CDR1 SQVTM, CDR2 ANQGSEA. The CDR3 extends over 12 amino acids.

On this clonotype: A read error is likely, as this CDR3 ends without the conserved phenylalanine or tryptophan. The chain couples TRBV28 to TRBJ2-7, with a weak D call TRBD2 (5 bases). Trimming pared 5 bases from V and 7 bases from J, leaving 15 bases between. The CDR3 loop spans 13 amino acids. The V gene's germline CDR1 is MDHEN and CDR2 SYDVKM. CDR3: CASSRGGGREQYS. The CDR3 DNA is TGTGCCAGCAGTCGAGGTGGAGGCCGGGAGCAGTACTCC.

This clonotype was picked up a small number of times. The DNA for the CDR3 is TGTGCCAGCAGTTTAAGGGTGGCGGGACAGGCCTCCTACGAGCAGTACTTC. It codes for CASSLRVAGQASYEQYF. The chain links TRBV12-3 or TRBV12-4 to TRBJ2-7, with 8 positions matching TRBD1. The CDR3 is 17 residues long. After removal of 2 bases from V and 0 bases from J, the junction contained 9 bases not matched to a gene.

This clonotype has just a few counts. The chain links TRBV15 to TRBJ2-2, with D tentatively TRBD2 (5 bases). The CDR3 runs to 14 residues. CDR1 LNHNV and CDR2 YYDKDF come from the germline V gene (reference sequence). The ends were cut back, 0 bases at V and 7 bases at J, with 9 bases in the middle. The CDR3 region has the DNA TGTGCCACCAGCAGAGATCCGGCGGGCGGGGAGCTGTTTTTT. Translating gives CATSRDPAGGELFF.

J is TRBJ2-7 and V is TRBV5-1; TRBD1 might be the D (6 bases). CDR1 and CDR2 (germline): SGHRS, YFSETQ. V was cut by 5 bases and J by 5 bases, with 17 bases left in between. The CDR3 contains 14 residues. CDR3 protein: CASRPQGLMNEQYF. Written as DNA, the CDR3 is TGCGCCAGCAGGCCACAGGGCCTCATGAACGAGCAGTACTTC.

This clonotype was counted only a few times. The V call is TRBV11-2, the J call TRBJ2-1; 9 bases fit TRBD2. Germline trimming cut 1 base from V and 2 bases from J; bases unmatched to any gene: 3. The germline CDR1 and CDR2 sequences are SGHAT and FQNNGV. The CDR3 contains 16 residues. In DNA form, the CDR3 reads TGTGCCAGCAGCTTAGTAAGCGGGGGGCCCTACAATGAGCAGTTCTTC. It encodes CASSLVSGGPYNEQFF.

The chain couples TRBV5-6 to TRBJ2-3, with a possible D match to TRBD2 (5 bases). The germline V and J ends were trimmed by 1 base and 2 bases, with 11 bases remaining between them. There are 15 residues in the CDR3. The V gene's germline CDR1 is SGHDT and CDR2 YYEEEE. The CDR3 reads CASSLREAHTDTQYF. In DNA form, the CDR3 reads TGTGCCAGCAGCTTGCGGGAAGCCCACACAGATACGCAGTATTTT.

The V and J genes are TRBV5-5 and TRBJ2-1; the D gene could be TRBD1 or TRBD2 (6 bases each). Trimming took off 0 bases at V and 0 bases at J, with 13 bases between the two ends. The V gene's germline CDR1 is SGHKS and CDR2 YYEKEE (reference sequence). CDR3 length: 17 amino acids. In DNA form, the CDR3 reads TGTGCCAGCAGCTTGGAGGGGGGATTCCGCTCCTACAATGAGCAGTTCTTC. Its protein is CASSLEGGFRSYNEQFF.

This rearrangement joins TRBV10-2 to TRBJ2-3; D possibly corresponds to TRBD1 (6 bases). The CDR3 spans 16 residues. V lost 0 bases to trimming and J lost 2 bases, with 12 bases between them. From germline, CDR1 is WSHSY and CDR2 SAAADI. The DNA for the CDR3 is TGCGCCAGCAGTGAGTCCACAGGGACCTACACAGATACGCAGTATTTT. This encodes CASSESTGTYTDTQYF.

The J gene is TRBJ1-6, the V gene TRBV25-1, with D perhaps matching TRBD1 (6 bases). Germline loops: CDR1 MGHDK, CDR2 SYGVNS. The CDR3 runs to 14 residues. V gave up 4 bases and J gave up 7 bases, with 11 bases separating them. CDR3 bases: TGTGCCAGCAGTGTTCTAACAGGGAATTCACCCCTCCACTTT. This codes for CASSVLTGNSPLHF. The whole variable domain, remainder taken from reference TRBV25-1 and TRBJ1-6, is EADIYQTPRYLVIGTGKKITLECSQTMGHDKMYWYQQDPGMELHLIHYSYGVNSTEKGDLSSESTVSRIRTEHFPLTLESARPSHTSQYLCASSVLTGNSPLHFGNGTRLTVT.

The rearrangement joins TRBV5-1 to TRBJ2-1; TRBD2 aligns across 8 bases. The CDR3 runs to 17 residues. Germline V CDR1 and CDR2: SGHRS, YFSETQ. Trimming removed 1 base from V and 5 bases from J; junction bases left unmatched: 11. For the CDR3, the DNA is TGCGCCAGCAGCTTGCGGATCGGACTAGCAGAACACAATGAGCAGTTCTTC. This translates into CASSLRIGLAEHNEQFF.

The chain combines TRBV10-3 with TRBJ2-3; 9 nucleotides line up with TRBD2. This CDR3 contains 14 residues. J lost 2 bases, V lost 6 bases, and 3 bases had no gene match. CDR1 is ENHRY, CDR2 SYGVKD, per germline. The CDR3, as DNA: TGTGCCATCAGACGACTAGCGGACACAGATACGCAGTATTTT. Translating gives CAIRRLADTDTQYF.

The CDR3 spells CASSELVLGGETQYF. The CDR3 bases are TGTGCCAGCAGTGAATTGGTACTCGGAGGAGAGACCCAGTACTTC. The chain employs TRBV25-1 and TRBJ2-5; weak D call: TRBD2 (5 bases). The CDR3 sequence is 15 residues long. V dropped 1 base and J dropped 4 bases, with 13 bases sitting between them. In germline, CDR1 is MGHDK, CDR2 SYGVNS. The complete variable domain, with remaining parts taken from reference TRBV25-1 and TRBJ2-5, reads EADIYQTPRYLVIGTGKKITLECSQTMGHDKMYWYQQDPGMELHLIHYSYGVNSTEKGDLSSESTVSRIRTEHFPLTLESARPSHTSQYLCASSELVLGGETQYFGPGTRLLVL.

The chain couples TRBV4-1 to TRBJ2-7, with 13 bases identical to TRBD2. The CDR3 is made up of 16 amino acids. Unmatched junction bases numbered 3, after V lost 4 bases and J lost 0 bases. Germline lookup yields CDR1 MGHRA and CDR2 YSYEKL. For the CDR3, the DNA is TGCGCCAGCAGCCTTGGGACTAGCGGGGACTCCTACGAGCAGTACTTC. Its protein is CASSLGTSGDSYEQYF.

This clonotype has only a few counts. The chain carries TRBV5-1 and TRBJ2-6; 7 bases map to TRBD2. V dropped 3 bases and J dropped 2; count of bases not matched to a gene: 5. CDR1 SGHRS and CDR2 YFSETQ come from the germline V gene. This CDR3 has 16 residues. CDR3 amino acids: CASSSLAGAGANVLTF. The DNA of the CDR3 is TGCGCCAGCAGCTCACTCGCGGGAGCTGGGGCCAACGTCCTGACTTTC.

This clonotype was seen repeatedly, ten times or more. The chain employs TRBV5-6 and TRBJ2-1, with D maybe TRBD1 (6 bases). V was clipped by 1 base and J by 12 bases, with 14 bases between them. The CDR3 totals 13 residues. Germline CDR1 and CDR2: SGHDT and YYEEEE. As DNA, the CDR3 is TGTGCCAGCAGCTTGTGGGGGCGTAATTGGCAGTTCTTC. Protein product: CASSLWGRNWQFF.

The chain uses TRBV9 and TRBJ2-1; tentatively, D is TRBD1 (6 bases). The CDR3 totals 18 residues. Germline loops: CDR1 SGDLS, CDR2 YYNGEE. Trimming removed 2 bases from V and 5 bases from J, with 23 bases in between. The CDR3 bases are TGTGCCAGCAGCGTCAACCCGGACAGCGAATTAATAAACAATGAGCAGTTCTTC. This sequence encodes CASSVNPDSELINNEQFF. The full variable domain, its missing parts supplied by reference TRBV9 and TRBJ2-1, is DSGVTQTPKHLITATGQRVTLRCSPRSGDLSVYWYQQSLDQGLQFLIQYYNGEERAKGNILERFSAQQFPDLHSELNLSSLELGDSALYFCASSVNPDSELINNEQFFGPGTRLTVL.

This chain links TRBV20-1 with TRBJ2-3, with D perhaps matching TRBD1 or TRBD2 (5 bases each). Germline V gene sequence: CDR1 DFQATT, CDR2 SNEGSKA (reference sequence). The CDR3 has 12 residues. Trimming cost V 4 bases and J 5 bases, with 10 bases left between them. CDR3: CSATGPGDTQYF. The CDR3 nucleotides read TGCAGTGCTACGGGGCCAGGAGATACGCAGTATTTT.

This clonotype was counted a few times. The chain has TRBV12-3 or TRBV12-4 and TRBJ1-5; D is possibly TRBD1 (5 bases). CDR3 length: 16 amino acids. Trimming shortened V by 3 bases and J by 5 bases, and 17 bases separated the two germline ends. The CDR3 nucleotides are TGTGCCAGCAGTTTTGGGGCAGTCCGCCGCCATCAGCCCCAGCATTTT. Amino acid sequence: CASSFGAVRRHQPQHF.